What follows are 2 T cell receptor beta chains derived from one specimen sequenced in a study of human T cells and chemical hapten exposure. TCRdb re-called the RACE reads with MiXCR, one entry per CDR3 protein. The top ten clones hold around 2.6% of a sample with 350,000 to 450,000 distinct CDR3 sequences, 4.5% to 6% of them seen once. Described time point: pre-sensitization, week 0. Treatment: therapeutic diphenylcyclopropenone sensitization with weekly scalp DPC. The sample consisted of whole blood, taken in connection with sensitization to the hapten diphenylcyclopropenone (DPC). Source of these receptors: a woman aged 50 to 60 with alopecia areata. Some clones in this sample may be carry-over from other donors' samples.

This clonotype was seen at least ten times. This chain uses TRBV12-3 or TRBV12-4 with TRBJ1-2; D ambiguous. With 3 bases removed from V and 2 bases from J, the gap between germline ends came to 13 bases. The length of the CDR3 is 15 residues. Here the CDR3 DNA reads TGTGCCAGCAGTTTTCACGTGGCAAGCAACTATGGCTACACCTTC. Translation gives CASSFHVASNYGYTF.

Notes on this clonotype: At one boundary the junction diverges from the germline segment, which might be a read error. This chain connects TRBV5-1 to TRBJ2-3; 8 bases fit TRBD1. Germline loops: CDR1 SGHRS, CDR2 YFSETQ. The CDR3 extends over 16 amino acids. CDR3 in amino acids: CTSSLQGATSTDTQYF. In DNA, the CDR3 is TGCACCAGCAGCTTGCAGGGGGCAACTAGCACAGATACGCAGTATTTT.